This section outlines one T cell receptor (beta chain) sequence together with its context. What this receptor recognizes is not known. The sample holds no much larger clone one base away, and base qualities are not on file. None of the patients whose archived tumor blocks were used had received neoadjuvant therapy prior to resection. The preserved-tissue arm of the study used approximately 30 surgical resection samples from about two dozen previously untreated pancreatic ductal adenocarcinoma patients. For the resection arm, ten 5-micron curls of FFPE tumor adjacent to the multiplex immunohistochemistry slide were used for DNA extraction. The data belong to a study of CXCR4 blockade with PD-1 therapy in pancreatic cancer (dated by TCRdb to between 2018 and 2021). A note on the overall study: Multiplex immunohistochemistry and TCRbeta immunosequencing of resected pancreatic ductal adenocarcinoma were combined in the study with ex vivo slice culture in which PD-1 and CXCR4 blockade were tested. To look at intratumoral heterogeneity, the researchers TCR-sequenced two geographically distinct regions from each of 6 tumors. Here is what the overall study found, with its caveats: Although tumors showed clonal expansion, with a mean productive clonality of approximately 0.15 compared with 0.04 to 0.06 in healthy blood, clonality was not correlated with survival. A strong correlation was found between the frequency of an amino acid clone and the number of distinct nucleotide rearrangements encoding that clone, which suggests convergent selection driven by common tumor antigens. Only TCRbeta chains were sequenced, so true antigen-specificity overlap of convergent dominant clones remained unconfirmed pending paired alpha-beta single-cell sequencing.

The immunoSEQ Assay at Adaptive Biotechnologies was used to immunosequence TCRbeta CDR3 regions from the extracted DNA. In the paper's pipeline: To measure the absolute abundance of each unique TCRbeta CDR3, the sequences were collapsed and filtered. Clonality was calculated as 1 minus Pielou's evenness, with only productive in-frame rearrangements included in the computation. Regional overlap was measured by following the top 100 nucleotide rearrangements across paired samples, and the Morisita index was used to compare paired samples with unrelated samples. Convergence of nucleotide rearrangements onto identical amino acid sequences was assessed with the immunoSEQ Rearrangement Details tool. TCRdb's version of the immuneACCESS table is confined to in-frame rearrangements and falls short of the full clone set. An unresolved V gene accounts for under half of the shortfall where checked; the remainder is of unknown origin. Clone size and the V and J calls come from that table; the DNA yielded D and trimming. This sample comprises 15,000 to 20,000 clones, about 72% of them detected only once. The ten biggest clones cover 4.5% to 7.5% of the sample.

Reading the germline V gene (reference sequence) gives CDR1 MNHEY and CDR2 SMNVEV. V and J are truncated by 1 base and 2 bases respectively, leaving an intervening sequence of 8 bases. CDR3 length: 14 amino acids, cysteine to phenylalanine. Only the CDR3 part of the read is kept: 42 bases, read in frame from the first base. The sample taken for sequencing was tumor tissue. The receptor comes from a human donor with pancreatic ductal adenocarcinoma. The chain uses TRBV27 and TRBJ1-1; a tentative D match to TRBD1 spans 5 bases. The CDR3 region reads CASSLLGDNTEAFF. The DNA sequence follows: TGTGCCAGCAGTTTATTAGGGGATAACACTGAAGCTTTCTTT.